The present entry profiles one T cell receptor (beta chain) with its context. The target antigen is unknown. Data came from immunoSEQ multiplex PCR; TCRdb stores just in-frame clones and leaves some out. The sample holds hundreds of thousands of clones, 80% to 90% seen once. V lost 5 bases and J 8 bases, leaving 13 bases between the germline ends. The germline V gene encodes CDR1 SGHVS and CDR2 FNYEAQ. The CDR3 spans 13 residues. This entry is derived from a study of Ad26.COV2.S vaccination and SARS-CoV-2 variants. Study-level information: Donor was one of the participants in the Ad26.COV2.S arm of the COV1001 trial. Donor got 5x10^10 or 1x10^11 viral particles of Ad26.COV2.S. Whole-study findings and limits: Analytic work on TCR breadth and depth might have understated the full extent of total T cell responses.

This sample's treatment: some 20 received Ad26.COV2.S at low or high dose, single or two shots; 5 received placebo; per-sample allocation not given. Day 63 after the first injection of vaccine or placebo was the sampling time. Wuhan-strain spike was delivered by a replication-incompetent Ad26 vector. The sequence was collected from a person between 18 and 65 years old who received the Ad26.COV2.S COVID-19 vaccine or a placebo. Sequenced material: peripheral blood, taken in a trial of Ad26.COV2.S vaccine versus placebo. The rearrangement joins TRBV7-6 to TRBJ1-5, with no clear D. The CDR3, as DNA: TGTGCCAGCAGCGTGACCAATAAGGAGCCCCAGCATTTT. This translates into CASSVTNKEPQHF.